The 19 T cell receptor beta chains listed next were all sequenced from one sample in a study of vaccination effects on CD4 cells after COVID-19. This table comes from immunoSEQ multiplex PCR, and its TCRdb copy is limited to in-frame clones, with some not included. This table holds approximately 31,000 clones, under 75% found once. Ahead of sequencing, the ViraFEST assay grew antigen-specific CD4+ T cells using viral peptide pools. Following 10 days of culture, CD4+ T cells were isolated. Participants received two doses of either the BNT162b2 or mRNA-1273 vaccine. Which antigens these TCRs recognize remains unknown. The sequencing used CD4+ T cells from PBMCs cultured with HCoV-229E spike peptides, collected after COVID-19 vaccination. The origin of the receptors is a human donor who received a COVID-19 vaccine.

The genes are TRBV5-1 and TRBJ2-2, with 7 bases lining up with TRBD1. V was clipped by 4 bases and J by 4 bases; unmatched bases: 7. Germline V CDR1 and CDR2: SGHRS, YFSETQ. This CDR3 is built from 15 residues. CDR3 nucleotides: TGCGCCAGCAGCAACGGACAGGAGGCCACCGGGGAGCTGTTTTTT. Translation gives CASSNGQEATGELFF.

The chain couples TRBV7-9 to TRBJ1-1; 10 nucleotides agree with TRBD1. This CDR3 contains 14 residues. The junction had 1 base not matched to a gene; V was cut back by 5 bases and J by 1 base. Germline-derived CDR1 and CDR2 are SEHNR and FQNEAQ (reference sequence). For the CDR3, the DNA is TGTGCCAGCAGCGGACAGGGGGGGAACACTGAAGCTTTCTTT. Its translation is CASSGQGGNTEAFF.

The chain has TRBV19 and TRBJ1-1; D gene ambiguous. From germline, CDR1 is LNHDA and CDR2 SQIVND (reference sequence). The CDR3 contains 15 residues. V was clipped by 0 bases and J by 0 bases, with 8 bases between them. The CDR3 DNA follows: TGTGCCAGTAGTATAGAGAACGGCTTGAACACTGAAGCTTTCTTT. It yields the protein CASSIENGLNTEAFF.

The chain carries TRBV2 and TRBJ1-2; tentatively, D is TRBD1 (6 bases). The CDR3 contains 13 residues. Deletions cut 3 bases from V and 6 bases from J, with 11 bases between. Per the germline V gene, CDR1 is SNHLY and CDR2 is FYNNEI. In DNA, the CDR3 is TGTGCCAGCAGTGATTACAGGGCGCATGGCTACACCTTC. It yields the protein CASSDYRAHGYTF.

This chain connects TRBV14 to TRBJ1-2; no reliable D call. The V end lost 0 bases, the J end lost 5 bases, and 7 bases lay between the germline ends. The CDR3 consists of 13 residues. CDR1 is SGHDN, CDR2 FVKESK, per germline. The CDR3 loop is CASSQDLAYGYTF. DNA for the CDR3: TGTGCCAGCAGCCAAGATCTAGCTTATGGCTACACCTTC.

The V call is TRBV10-3, the J call TRBJ1-2; D is unresolved. Germline loops: CDR1 ENHRY, CDR2 SYGVKD. Between the trimmed V and J ends, which lost 0 bases and 2 bases, there was a span of 13 bases. The CDR3 has 16 amino acids. The CDR3: CAISESSLKKNYGYTF. DNA for the CDR3: TGTGCCATCAGTGAGTCGTCTCTGAAAAAAAACTATGGCTACACCTTC.

The V and J genes are TRBV5-6 and TRBJ2-3; D is unresolved. Trimming pared 2 bases from V and 0 bases from J, leaving 4 bases between. From germline, CDR1 is SGHDT and CDR2 YYEEEE. This CDR3 comprises 13 residues. The CDR3 loop reads CASSFWSTDTQYF. The DNA of the CDR3 is TGTGCCAGCAGCTTTTGGAGCACAGATACGCAGTATTTT. The full variable domain, its missing parts supplied by reference TRBV5-6 and TRBJ2-3, is DAGVTQSPTHLIKTRGQQVTLRCSPKSGHDTVSWYQQALGQGPQFIFQYYEEEERQRGNFPDRFSGHQFPNYSSELNVNALLLGDSALYLCASSFWSTDTQYFGPGTRLTVL.

This clone has more than one count but fewer than ten. The chain couples TRBV27 to TRBJ1-6; no firm D call. Trimming removed 5 bases from V and 8 bases from J, with 7 bases in between. Germline-derived CDR1 and CDR2 are MNHEY and SMNVEV (reference sequence). There are 12 residues in the CDR3. The CDR3 sequence is CASSRQDSPLHF. The CDR3 DNA is TGTGCCAGCAGTCGCCAGGATTCACCCCTCCACTTT.

This chain links TRBV11-2 with TRBJ2-7; TRBD2 matches 10 bases. Germline values: CDR1 SGHAT, CDR2 FQNNGV. The V gene end was trimmed by 1 base and the J gene end by 4 bases; junction bases not matched to a gene: 7. The CDR3 extends over 16 amino acids. The CDR3 region is CASSLAASGSSYEQYF. DNA of the CDR3: TGTGCCAGCAGCTTAGCGGCTAGCGGGAGTTCATACGAGCAGTACTTC.

CDR3 nucleotides: TGTGCCACTGCAAAAGCCCCCGGGGATGAGCAGTTCTTC. Translation: CATAKAPGDEQFF. The chain joins TRBV15 to TRBJ2-1; a weak D match, TRBD2 (5 bases). Trimming took off 9 bases at V and 8 bases at J, with 17 bases between the two ends. Germline-derived CDR1 and CDR2 are LNHNV and YYDKDF (reference sequence). This CDR3 is 13 amino acids long.

The genes are TRBV5-1 and TRBJ1-1; no clear D. This CDR3 is 15 amino acids long. The V end lost 4 bases, the J end lost 0 bases, and 13 bases lay between the germline ends. CDR1 and CDR2 from the germline V gene are SGHRS and YFSETQ. In nucleotides, the CDR3 is TGCGCCAGCAGCCGGGAAAGCCAGGTGAACACTGAAGCTTTCTTT. Encoded protein: CASSRESQVNTEAFF.

The chain couples TRBV7-6 to TRBJ2-3; TRBD1 agrees at 8 bases. Germline CDR1 is SGHVS and CDR2 is FNYEAQ. With V trimmed by 2 bases and J by 4 bases, 5 bases remained unmatched. The length of the CDR3 is 15 residues. The CDR3 region is CASSLSAGGPDTQYF. The CDR3 nucleotides are TGTGCCAGCAGCTTATCGGCAGGGGGCCCAGATACGCAGTATTTT.

The rearrangement links TRBV2 to TRBJ1-3; TRBD1 is a possible D gene (5 bases). V was shortened by 8 bases and J by 1 base, with 15 bases between the two germline ends. The CDR3 sequence is 15 residues long. CDR1 and CDR2 from the germline V gene are SNHLY and FYNNEI. The CDR3 reads CASGRAGPSGNTIYF. Here the CDR3 DNA reads TGTGCCAGCGGTCGAGCAGGGCCTTCTGGAAACACCATATATTTT.

The chain links TRBV19 to TRBJ2-7; TRBD1 might be the D (9 bases). Germline V gene data show CDR1 as LNHDA and CDR2 as SQIVND (reference sequence). The CDR3 runs to 15 residues. V was shortened by 6 bases and J by 3 bases, with 18 bases between the two germline ends. CDR3 sequence reads: CASSKIAGQGYEQYF. The CDR3 DNA reads as TGTGCCAGTAGCAAGATAGCGGGACAGGGCTACGAGCAGTACTTC.

This CDR3 reads CASSEAGDRAAIQYF. CDR3 bases: TGTGCCAGCAGTGAAGCGGGGGACAGGGCTGCCATTCAGTACTTC. V gene TRBV6-1 combines with J gene TRBJ2-4; 9 positions agree with TRBD1. V shed 0 bases, J shed 9 bases, and the junction held 6 bases outside the gene matches. There are 15 residues in the CDR3. From germline, CDR1 is MNHNS and CDR2 SASEGT.

This clone was observed a handful of times. The J gene is TRBJ1-2, the V gene TRBV4-1; TRBD1 aligns across 7 bases. After removal of 3 bases from V and 2 bases from J, the junction contained 6 bases not matched to a gene. This CDR3 has 15 amino acids. The germline gives CDR1 MGHRA, CDR2 YSYEKL. CDR3 region: CASSHDRDGNYGYTF. The CDR3, as DNA: TGCGCCAGCAGCCACGACAGGGACGGGAACTATGGCTACACCTTC.

The rearrangement uses TRBV10-3 and TRBJ2-7; 8 positions match TRBD1. V trimming: 6 bases; J trimming: 0 bases; junction bases outside the gene matches: 4. Germline V gene sequence: CDR1 ENHRY, CDR2 SYGVKD. CDR3 length: 14 residues. This CDR3 reads CAISGQGTSYEQYF. As DNA, the CDR3 is TGTGCCATCAGCGGACAGGGTACCTCCTACGAGCAGTACTTC.

This chain links TRBV6-1 with TRBJ1-5; the match to TRBD1 covers 8 bases. Unmatched junction bases numbered 7, after V lost 3 bases and J lost 6 bases. The CDR3 totals 15 residues. Germline values: CDR1 MNHNS, CDR2 SASEGT. The CDR3 here is CASSDGATGAQPQHF. The CDR3 DNA is TGTGCCAGCAGTGATGGGGCGACAGGGGCTCAGCCCCAGCATTTT.

This chain links TRBV29-1 with TRBJ1-2; D may be TRBD1 (6 bases). Trimming removed 3 bases from V and 8 bases from J, with 13 bases in between. The CDR3 is 12 amino acids. Germline CDR1 SQVTM, CDR2 ANQGSEA. The CDR3 sequence: CSVDRDRMGYTF. In DNA form, the CDR3 reads TGCAGCGTTGACCGAGACAGGATGGGCTACACCTTC.